Each of the 4 T cell receptor beta chains below was sequenced from the same sample in a study of T cells in narcolepsy. Sequencing was performed with immunoSEQ multiplex PCR; in TCRdb, only in-frame clones are kept and a portion is missing. The data show tens of thousands of clones, with approximately 80% seen just once and roughly 1% held by the top ten. Source material: memory (CD45RA-) CD4+ T cells from blood. These receptors were collected from a human donor in good health.

The J gene is TRBJ2-5, the V gene TRBV7-6; TRBD2 matches 10 bases. Germline trimming cut 2 bases from V and 1 base from J; bases unmatched to any gene: 1. There are 15 residues in the CDR3. The germline CDR1 and CDR2 sequences are SGHVS and FNYEAQ. The CDR3 region has the DNA TGTGCCAGCAGCTTATTAGCGGGGGGCCAAGAGACCCAGTACTTC. Its translation: CASSLLAGGQETQYF. Complete variable domain (other parts from reference TRBV7-6 and TRBJ2-5): GAGVSQSPRYKVTKRGQDVALRCDPISGHVSLYWYRQALGQGPEFLTYFNYEAQQDKSGLPNDRFSAERPEGSISTLTIQRTEQRDSAMYRCASSLLAGGQETQYFGPGTRLLVL.

The genes are TRBV7-2 and TRBJ2-7; TRBD1 is a possible D gene (6 bases). The germline V and J ends were trimmed by 1 base and 2 bases, with 12 bases remaining between them. Per the germline V gene, CDR1 is SGHTA and CDR2 is FQGNSA. The CDR3 is 15 amino acids. The CDR3 sequence: CASSLEWDTTYEQYF. The DNA of the CDR3 is TGTGCCAGCAGCTTAGAGTGGGACACCACCTACGAGCAGTACTTC.

V gene TRBV12-5 combines with J gene TRBJ2-1; the match to TRBD2 covers 9 bases. This CDR3 spans 19 amino acids. The germline CDR1 and CDR2 sequences are LGHNT and FRNRAP. V lost 6 bases to trimming and J lost 1 base; unmatched junction nucleotides: 16. The CDR3 sequence is CASGPVMPSGAGSYNEQFF. The CDR3 DNA follows: TGTGCTAGTGGCCCCGTAATGCCTAGCGGGGCGGGTTCCTACAATGAGCAGTTCTTC.

This sequence joins TRBV7-9 and TRBJ1-4, with TRBD1 matching 7 bases. V trimming: 5 bases; J trimming: 8 bases; junction bases outside the gene matches: 11. The CDR3 runs 15 residues. CDR1 is SEHNR and CDR2 is FQNEAQ in the germline V gene (reference sequence). The CDR3 DNA sequence: TGTGCCAGCAGCCCCGGACGGGAGGGGGCAGAAAAACTGTTTTTT. The encoded protein is CASSPGREGAEKLFF.